A selection of T cell receptor beta chains follows, all from one sample in a study of T cells in Graves' hyperthyroidism and ophthalmopathy. TCRdb re-called the multiplex PCR reads through MiXCR, storing one row per CDR3 protein. The sample has about 690,000 distinct CDR3 sequences, 17% seen once. Sequencing was carried out using blood. Source of these receptors: a man aged 45-60 years with Graves' hyperthyroidism. CDR3s include the opening cysteine and the closing phenylalanine or tryptophan. Each record gives: D gene, clone size, J gene, V gene, CDR3 DNA, CDR3 protein. A D gene is named only where the DNA matches it firmly. Size is omitted from some rows. Given values are once, few, many or a class for expanded clones.

>.|many|TRBJ2-5|TRBV14
TGTGCCAGCAGCCAAGATGTCGAGTCCGAAGAGACCCAGTACTTC
CASSQDVESEETQYF
>TRBD1|few|TRBJ2-7|TRBV5-1
TGCGCCAGCAGCTGGACAGGGTCCAACGAGCAGTACTTC
CASSWTGSNEQYF
>TRBD2|many|TRBJ2-1|TRBV2
TGTGCCAGCAGTGACGAAGCGGGAGGGCCCAATGAGCAGTTCTTC
CASSDEAGGPNEQFF
>TRBD2|many|TRBJ2-7|TRBV28
TGTGCCAGCAGTGTAACCCTAGCCGGGACTAGCGGGTCCTACGAGCAGTACTTC
CASSVTLAGTSGSYEQYF
>TRBD1|many|TRBJ2-3|TRBV20-1
TGCAGTGCTTCTGGGACAGGGGGCGCGGGAGATACGCAGTATTTT
CSASGTGGAGDTQYF
>TRBD2|.|TRBJ2-2|TRBV14
TGTGCCAGCAGCCAAGTTTGGTTTCGGGACTATCACACCGGGGAGCTGTTTTTT
CASSQVWFRDYHTGELFF
>.|few|TRBJ2-7|TRBV4-1
TGCGCCAGTGGGAGCGCGACCTCCTACGAGCAGTACTTC
CASGSATSYEQYF
>TRBD1|few|TRBJ1-2|TRBV20-1
TGCAGTGCTGGGGACAGAGGAAACTATGGCTACACCTTC
CSAGDRGNYGYTF
>TRBD2|many|TRBJ2-7|TRBV19
TGTGCCAGTAGTTATGCTAGCGGCGAAACCTACGAGCAGTACTTC
CASSYASGETYEQYF
>.|few|TRBJ1-5|TRBV5-1
TGCGCCAGCAGACGGGACGGATGGGATCAGCCCCAGCATTTT
CASRRDGWDQPQHF
>TRBD2|.|TRBJ2-3|TRBV6-5
TGTGCCAGCAGTTACTCCTACGGGACTAGCGGTACAGATACGCAGTATTTT
CASSYSYGTSGTDTQYF
>.|.|TRBJ1-2|TRBV28
TGTGCCAGCAGTGAAGGTGCCAGGGTTGGCTACACCTTC
CASSEGARVGYTF
>.|.|TRBJ1-1|TRBV18
TGTGCCACCCGCGGGGTAATGAACACTGAAGCTTTCTTT
CATRGVMNTEAFF